The clone carrying this TCR beta chain occurred a few times. The antigen remains unidentified. V was clipped by 1 base and J by 2 bases, with 17 bases between them. Germline values: CDR1 SGHDT, CDR2 YYEEEE. The CDR3 runs 17 residues. This sample is drawn from a study of T-cell memory formation after mild COVID-19. Study details: Largely, the TCR clusters proved donor specific.

The TCR alpha and TCR beta cDNA libraries, bearing sample barcodes and UMIs, were generated by 5'RACE using constant-segment primers. TCRdb processed the 5' RACE reads anew with MiXCR; each CDR3 protein has one entry. The sample yields more than 55,000 distinct CDR3 sequences, over 7.5% seen once. The study's findings and limits: CD4/CD8 balance characterized clones contracting day 15 to 85, and CD4+ skew characterized later expanders. CD4+ clones that contracted lay mainly in CM and EM; CD8+ ones lay in EMRA.

This TCR was recovered from a man aged 18 to 29 who had mild COVID-19 (a few samples of this study predate the infection). Cell type and time point are not known. Sample: PBMCs or a T cell subset sorted from them (not recorded which). The chain is built from TRBV5-6 and TRBJ2-3; no clear D gene. The CDR3 spells CASSLSPLKGYTDTQYF. The CDR3 region has the DNA TGTGCCAGCAGCTTGTCCCCCCTGAAGGGCTACACAGATACGCAGTATTTT.